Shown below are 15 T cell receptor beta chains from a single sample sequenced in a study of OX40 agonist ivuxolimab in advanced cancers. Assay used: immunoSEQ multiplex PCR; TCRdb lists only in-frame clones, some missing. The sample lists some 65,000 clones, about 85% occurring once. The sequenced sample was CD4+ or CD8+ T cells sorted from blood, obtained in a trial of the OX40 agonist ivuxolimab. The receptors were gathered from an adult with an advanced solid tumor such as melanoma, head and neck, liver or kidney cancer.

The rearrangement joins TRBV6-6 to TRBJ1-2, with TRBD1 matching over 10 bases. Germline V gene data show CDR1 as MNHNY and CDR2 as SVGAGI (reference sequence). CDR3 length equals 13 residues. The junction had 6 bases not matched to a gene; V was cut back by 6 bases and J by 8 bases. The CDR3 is CASSPGQGFGYTF. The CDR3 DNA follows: TGTGCCAGCAGCCCGGGACAGGGGTTCGGCTACACCTTC.

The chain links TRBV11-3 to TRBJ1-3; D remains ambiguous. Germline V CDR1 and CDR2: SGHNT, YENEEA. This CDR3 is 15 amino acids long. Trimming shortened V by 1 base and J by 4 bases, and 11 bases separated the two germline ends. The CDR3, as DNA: TGTGCCAGCAGCTTAGTACGGGGAACCGGAAACACCATATATTTT. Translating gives CASSLVRGTGNTIYF.

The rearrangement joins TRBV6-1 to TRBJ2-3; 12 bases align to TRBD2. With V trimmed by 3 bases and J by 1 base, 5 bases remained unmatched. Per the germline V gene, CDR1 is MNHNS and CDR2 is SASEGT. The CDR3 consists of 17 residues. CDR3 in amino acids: CASSDRLAGAGTDTQYF. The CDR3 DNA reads TGTGCCAGCAGTGATAGACTAGCGGGGGCAGGCACAGATACGCAGTATTTT.

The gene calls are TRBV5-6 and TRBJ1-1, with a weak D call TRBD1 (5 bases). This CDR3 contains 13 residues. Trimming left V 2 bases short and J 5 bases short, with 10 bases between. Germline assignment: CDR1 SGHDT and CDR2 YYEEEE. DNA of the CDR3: TGTGCCAGCAGCTTTCAAGGGGTTACTGAAGCTTTCTTT. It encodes CASSFQGVTEAFF.

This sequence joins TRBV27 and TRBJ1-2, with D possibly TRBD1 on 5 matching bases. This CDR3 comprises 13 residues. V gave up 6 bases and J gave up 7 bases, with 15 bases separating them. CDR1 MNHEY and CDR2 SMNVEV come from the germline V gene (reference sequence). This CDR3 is CASSLQGRGGYTF. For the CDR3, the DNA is TGTGCCAGCAGCCTGCAGGGACGTGGTGGCTACACCTTC.

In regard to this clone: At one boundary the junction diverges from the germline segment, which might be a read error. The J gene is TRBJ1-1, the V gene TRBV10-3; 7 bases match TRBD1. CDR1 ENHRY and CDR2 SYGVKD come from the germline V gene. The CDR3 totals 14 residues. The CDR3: CAISESDRNAEAFF. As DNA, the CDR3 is TGTGCCATCAGTGAGTCGGACAGGAACGCTGAAGCTTTCTTT.

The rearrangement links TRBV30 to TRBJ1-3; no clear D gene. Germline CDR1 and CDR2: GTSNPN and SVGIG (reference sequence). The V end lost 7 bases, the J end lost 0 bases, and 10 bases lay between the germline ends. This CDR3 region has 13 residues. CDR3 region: CASRGHSGNTIYF. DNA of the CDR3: TGTGCCTCCCGGGGTCACTCTGGAAACACCATATATTTT.

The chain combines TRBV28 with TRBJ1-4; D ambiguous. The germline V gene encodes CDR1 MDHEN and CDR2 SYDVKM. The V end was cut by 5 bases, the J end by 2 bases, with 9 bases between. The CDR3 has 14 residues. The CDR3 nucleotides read TGTGCCAGCAGTCTGCCTTCTACTAATGAAAAACTGTTTTTT. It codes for CASSLPSTNEKLFF. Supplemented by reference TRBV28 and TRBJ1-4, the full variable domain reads DVKVTQSSRYLVKRTGEKVFLECVQDMDHENMFWYRQDPGLGLRLIYFSYDVKMKEKGDIPEGYSVSREKKERFSLILESASTNQTSMYLCASSLPSTNEKLFFGSGTQLSVL.

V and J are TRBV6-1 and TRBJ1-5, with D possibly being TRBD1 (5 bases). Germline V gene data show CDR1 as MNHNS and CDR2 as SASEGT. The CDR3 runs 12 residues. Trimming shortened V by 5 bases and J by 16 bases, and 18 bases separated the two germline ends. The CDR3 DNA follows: TGTGCCAGCAGTAAGACCGGGACCCATTACCATTTT. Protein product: CASSKTGTHYHF.

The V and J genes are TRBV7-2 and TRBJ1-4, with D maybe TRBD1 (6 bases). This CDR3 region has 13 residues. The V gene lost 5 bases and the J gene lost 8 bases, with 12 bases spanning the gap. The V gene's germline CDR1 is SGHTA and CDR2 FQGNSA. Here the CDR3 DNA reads TGTGCCAGCAGCATACAACAGGGAGAAAAACTGTTTTTT. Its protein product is CASSIQQGEKLFF. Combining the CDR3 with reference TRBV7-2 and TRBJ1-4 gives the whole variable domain GAGVSQSPSNKVTEKGKDVELRCDPISGHTALYWYRQSLGQGLEFLIYFQGNSAPDKSGLPSDRFSAERTGGSVSTLTIQRTQQEDSAVYLCASSIQQGEKLFFGSGTQLSVL.

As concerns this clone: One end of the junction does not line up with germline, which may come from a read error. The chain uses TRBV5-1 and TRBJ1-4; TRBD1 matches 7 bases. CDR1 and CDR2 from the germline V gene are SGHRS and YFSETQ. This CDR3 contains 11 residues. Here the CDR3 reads CASSSPDRSPF. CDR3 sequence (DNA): TGCGCCAGCAGCTCTCCGGACAGGAGTCCATTT.

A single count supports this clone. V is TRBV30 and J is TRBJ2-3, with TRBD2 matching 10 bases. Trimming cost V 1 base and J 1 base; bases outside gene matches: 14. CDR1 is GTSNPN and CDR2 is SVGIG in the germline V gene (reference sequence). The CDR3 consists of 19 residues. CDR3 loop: CAWSEGLADPAGGTDTQYF. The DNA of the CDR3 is TGTGCCTGGAGTGAAGGACTAGCGGACCCTGCGGGGGGCACAGATACGCAGTATTTT.

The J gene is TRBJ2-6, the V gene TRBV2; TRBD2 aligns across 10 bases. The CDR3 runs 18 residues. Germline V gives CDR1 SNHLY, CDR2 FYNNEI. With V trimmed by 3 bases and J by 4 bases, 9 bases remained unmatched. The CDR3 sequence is CASSESSGGPRGANVLTF. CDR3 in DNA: TGTGCCAGCAGTGAGAGTAGCGGGGGGCCCCGGGGGGCCAACGTCCTGACTTTC.

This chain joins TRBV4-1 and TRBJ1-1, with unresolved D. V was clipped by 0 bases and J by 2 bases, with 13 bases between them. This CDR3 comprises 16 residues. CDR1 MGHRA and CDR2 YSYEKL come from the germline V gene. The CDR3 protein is CASSQEADRGNTEAFF. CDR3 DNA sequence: TGCGCCAGCAGCCAAGAAGCCGATCGGGGTAACACTGAAGCTTTCTTT.

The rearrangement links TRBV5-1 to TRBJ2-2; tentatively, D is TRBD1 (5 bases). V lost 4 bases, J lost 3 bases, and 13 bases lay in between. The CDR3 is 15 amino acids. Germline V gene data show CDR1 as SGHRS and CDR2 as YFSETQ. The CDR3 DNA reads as TGCGCCAGCAGCCCGACAGTGGGGCACACCGGGGAGCTGTTTTTT. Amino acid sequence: CASSPTVGHTGELFF.